The next 28 T cell receptor beta chains were all read from a single sample in a study of blood T cell repertoires in COVID-19. Assay: immunoSEQ multiplex PCR; the TCRdb copy retains only in-frame clones and omits some. The table lists about 220,000 clones, roughly 84% of them singletons. The sequencing input was peripheral blood. These receptors originate from a woman aged 55-69 years who had recovered from COVID-19.

The chain uses TRBV7-8 and TRBJ1-2; weak D call: TRBD1 (6 bases). Germline V gene sequence: CDR1 SGHVS, CDR2 FQNEAQ. With 1 base removed from V and 5 bases from J, the gap between germline ends came to 11 bases. The CDR3 is 14 residues long. The CDR3 is CASSLGGGTYGYTF. The CDR3, as DNA: TGTGCCAGCAGCTTAGGAGGGGGTACATATGGCTACACCTTC.

V is TRBV10-3 and J is TRBJ2-7, with a tentative D call TRBD1 (6 bases). V dropped 8 bases and J dropped 1 base, with 9 bases sitting between them. The germline V gene has CDR1 ENHRY and CDR2 SYGVKD. There are 12 residues in the CDR3. The CDR3 here is CAIAGESYEQYF. CDR3 in DNA: TGTGCCATCGCAGGGGAATCCTACGAGCAGTACTTC.

V usage is TRBV15 and J usage is TRBJ2-5; 7 bases are shared with TRBD2. Germline V gene lookup returns CDR1 LNHNV and CDR2 YYDKDF (reference sequence). This CDR3 spans 13 amino acids. Trimming at V came to 3 bases and at J to 5 bases, leaving 3 bases not matched to a gene. DNA of the CDR3: TGTGCCACCAGCAGTTTGGGGGGGGAGACCCAGTACTTC. Encoded protein: CATSSLGGETQYF.

V is TRBV6-1 and J is TRBJ1-1, with unresolved D. Germline CDR1 is MNHNS and CDR2 is SASEGT. V was clipped by 6 bases and J by 4 bases, with 18 bases between them. The CDR3 totals 15 residues. The CDR3 nucleotides are TGTGCCAGCAGCAACGCGGGGAAGGGTTCCACTGAAGCTTTCTTT. It specifies CASSNAGKGSTEAFF.

The gene calls are TRBV27 and TRBJ1-1; possibly TRBD1 for D (5 bases). The V and J ends lost 7 bases and 8 bases respectively, with 20 bases between them. This CDR3 is 14 amino acids long. Germline-derived CDR1 and CDR2 are MNHEY and SMNVEV (reference sequence). The CDR3 loop is CASTLRTGDGEAFF. As DNA, the CDR3 is TGTGCCAGCACCCTCCGGACGGGGGACGGAGAAGCTTTCTTT.

This clone was observed a handful of times. The gene calls are TRBV6-2 or TRBV6-3 and TRBJ2-2; TRBD2 agrees at 8 bases. The trim removed 1 base at V and 5 bases at J, leaving 6 bases unmatched. CDR1 is MNHEY, CDR2 SVGEGT, per germline. This CDR3 spans 16 amino acids. The DNA for the CDR3 is TGTGCCAGCAGTTACTTTTTACTAGCGGTAACCGGGGAGCTGTTTTTT. Encoded protein: CASSYFLLAVTGELFF.

This clone was counted ten times or more. CDR3 nucleotides: TGCGCCAGCAGCTTGGTTGCGCAGGGTCTGGCCTCACCCCTCCACTTT. Residues: CASSLVAQGLASPLHF. The chain is built from TRBV5-1 and TRBJ1-6, with D perhaps TRBD1 (5 bases). Trimming removed 0 bases at V and 10 bases at J, with 17 bases between. The length of the CDR3 is 16 residues. CDR1 is SGHRS, CDR2 YFSETQ, per germline.

V gene TRBV18 combines with J gene TRBJ2-7; TRBD2 is a possible D gene (6 bases). Germline V gene sequence: CDR1 KGHSH, CDR2 LQKENI. V gave up 4 bases and J gave up 4 bases, with 8 bases separating them. The CDR3 runs to 12 residues. The DNA for the CDR3 is TGTGCCAGCTCACGTCGGGAGTACGAGCAGTACTTC. Encoded protein: CASSRREYEQYF.

The V and J genes are TRBV5-8 and TRBJ1-1; 8 nucleotides match TRBD1. The CDR3 totals 14 residues. Trimming at V came to 2 bases and at J to 5 bases, leaving 5 bases not matched to a gene. Germline CDR1 and CDR2: SGHTS and YDEGEE. The CDR3 loop is CASSFDRGSTEAFF. The CDR3 coding sequence is TGTGCCAGCAGCTTTGACAGGGGAAGTACTGAAGCTTTCTTT.

In its sample, this clone was seen a few times. This rearrangement joins TRBV6-5 to TRBJ1-6; tentative D call: TRBD1 (6 bases). There are 15 residues in the CDR3. Looked up from germline, CDR1 is MNHEY and CDR2 is SVGAGI. The germline V and J ends were trimmed by 2 bases and 7 bases, with 12 bases remaining between them. CDR3 DNA sequence: TGTGCCAGCAGTTACCTCCAGGGGCGGAATTCACCCCTCCACTTT. It specifies CASSYLQGRNSPLHF.

CDR3 sequence reads: CASSYSWGAVRTEAFF. CDR3 bases: TGTGCCAGCAGTTACTCGTGGGGCGCGGTAAGGACTGAAGCTTTCTTT. V and J are TRBV6-2 or TRBV6-3 and TRBJ1-1; the D gene is possibly TRBD1 (5 bases). The CDR3 sequence is 16 residues long. V was shortened by 0 bases and J by 5 bases, with 16 bases between the two germline ends. The germline V gene encodes CDR1 MNHEY and CDR2 SVGEGT.

As concerns this clone: In the same sample, other DNA sequences code for this CDR3. J is TRBJ1-2 and V is TRBV5-1, with 9 bases identical to TRBD1. Unmatched junction bases numbered 2, after V lost 4 bases and J lost 1 base. Germline CDR1 is SGHRS and CDR2 is YFSETQ. The CDR3 is 14 residues long. CDR3 nucleotides: TGCGCCAGCAGCCTGGACAGGGGTAACTATGGCTACACCTTC. It yields the protein CASSLDRGNYGYTF.

This rearrangement joins TRBV5-1 to TRBJ2-3; the match to TRBD2 covers 10 bases. The CDR3 has 16 residues. J lost 1 base, V lost 0 bases, and 2 bases had no gene match. CDR1 SGHRS and CDR2 YFSETQ come from the germline V gene. The CDR3 DNA follows: TGCGCCAGCAGCTTGGTTGGGACTAGCGGCACAGATACGCAGTATTTT. This translates into CASSLVGTSGTDTQYF.

V and J are TRBV16 and TRBJ1-5, with D possibly matching TRBD1 (6 bases). This CDR3 contains 15 residues. CDR1 and CDR2 from the germline V gene are KGHSY and FQNENV. V was cut by 3 bases and J by 1 base, with 10 bases left in between. CDR3 DNA sequence: TGTGCCAGCAGCCATTACGGACAGAGCAATCAGCCCCAGCATTTT. Protein: CASSHYGQSNQPQHF.

This clone was seen only once. The V call is TRBV11-1, the J call TRBJ2-2; TRBD2 matches at 8 bases. Germline CDR1 reads SGHAT; CDR2 reads FQDESV (reference sequence). V lost 1 base to trimming and J lost 4 bases; unmatched junction nucleotides: 5. The CDR3 has 16 residues. CDR3 nucleotides: TGTGCCAGCAGCTTAGGGCTAGCGGGTGCCACCGGGGAGCTGTTTTTT. Amino acid sequence: CASSLGLAGATGELFF.

The chain is built from TRBV5-1 and TRBJ1-4; TRBD1 agrees at 8 bases. Trimming took 4 bases from V and 8 from J; bases not matched to a gene: 4. CDR1 is SGHRS and CDR2 is YFSETQ in the germline V gene. The CDR3 loop spans 13 amino acids. This CDR3 is CASSRGQEEKLFF. In nucleotides, the CDR3 is TGCGCCAGCAGCAGGGGACAGGAAGAAAAACTGTTTTTT.

The chain is built from TRBV7-9 and TRBJ2-5, with 8 bases aligning to TRBD1. V lost 5 bases to trimming and J lost 6 bases; unmatched junction nucleotides: 17. The CDR3 runs 17 residues. Germline CDR1 is SEHNR and CDR2 is FQNEAQ (reference sequence). The CDR3 here is CASSGGPGRGLLQTQYF. The CDR3 DNA sequence: TGTGCCAGCAGCGGCGGCCCCGGCAGGGGGCTCTTGCAGACCCAGTACTTC.

The chain uses TRBV13 and TRBJ1-5, with unresolved D. The CDR3 extends over 15 amino acids. Germline CDR1 and CDR2: PRHDT and FYEKMQ (reference sequence). V gave up 0 bases and J gave up 0 bases, with 6 bases separating them. CDR3 bases: TGTGCCAGCAGCTTAGGCACCTATAGCAATCAGCCCCAGCATTTT. The encoded protein is CASSLGTYSNQPQHF.

The chain couples TRBV6-2 or TRBV6-3 to TRBJ2-7; no firm D call. V lost 0 bases and J lost 5, with 17 bases in between. CDR3 length: 16 amino acids. From germline, CDR1 is MNHEY and CDR2 SVGEGT. CDR3 bases: TGTGCCAGCAGTTACTCGAAGACGGCAGGCCTCGACGAGCAGTACTTC. Translated: CASSYSKTAGLDEQYF.

To note about this clone: Other DNA variants within this sample encode the same CDR3. CDR3 sequence (DNA): TGTGCCAGCAGCCCGCAGGGGTCCTCCTACGAGCAGTACTTC. Its protein is CASSPQGSSYEQYF. The gene calls are TRBV7-2 and TRBJ2-7; the D gene is possibly TRBD1 (6 bases). Germline assignment: CDR1 SGHTA and CDR2 FQGNSA. The ends were cut back, 5 bases at V and 0 bases at J, with 11 bases in the middle. The length of the CDR3 is 14 residues.

V gene TRBV7-9 combines with J gene TRBJ2-2; the match to TRBD2 covers 10 bases. The CDR3 consists of 17 residues. In germline, CDR1 is SEHNR, CDR2 FQNEAQ (reference sequence). V shed 5 bases, J shed 4 bases, and the junction held 10 bases outside the gene matches. The CDR3 region is CASSGRPKRGGTGELFF. CDR3 DNA sequence: TGTGCCAGCAGCGGAAGACCAAAGCGGGGGGGCACCGGGGAGCTGTTTTTT.

This sequence joins TRBV3-1 (or the pseudogene TRBV3-2) and TRBJ1-5; 10 nucleotides agree with TRBD1. CDR3 size: 16 residues. After removal of 0 bases from V and 4 bases from J, the junction contained 3 bases not matched to a gene. The germline gives CDR1 LGHDT, CDR2 YNNKEL (reference sequence). The CDR3 region has the DNA TGTGCCAGCAGCCAAGATCGGGGACAGGGGAATCAGCCCCAGCATTTT. It encodes CASSQDRGQGNQPQHF.

This sequence joins TRBV27 and TRBJ2-4; 10 bases line up with TRBD2. Germline CDR1 and CDR2: MNHEY and SMNVEV (reference sequence). After removal of 4 bases from V and 9 bases from J, the junction contained 3 bases not matched to a gene. This CDR3 contains 13 residues. CDR3 nucleotides: TGTGCCAGCAGTTGGACTAGCGGTGGCATTCAGTACTTC. Its protein is CASSWTSGGIQYF.

The rearrangement links TRBV5-4 to TRBJ2-5; a possible D gene is TRBD1 (8 bases). This CDR3 contains 15 residues. The germline V gene encodes CDR1 SGHNT and CDR2 YYREEE (reference sequence). V was pared by 0 bases and J by 5 bases, with 14 bases between. Here the CDR3 DNA reads TGTGCCAGCAGCTTGGGGACAGGGCGGGAGGAGACCCAGTACTTC. The encoded protein is CASSLGTGREETQYF.

The chain recombines TRBV5-1 with TRBJ2-7; 7 nucleotides align to TRBD1. The CDR3 loop spans 15 amino acids. With V trimmed by 4 bases and J by 1 base, 8 bases remained unmatched. Germline loops: CDR1 SGHRS, CDR2 YFSETQ. The CDR3 DNA reads TGCGCCAGCAGCCCCCGAGGGGGCATATCCTACGAGCAGTACTTC. It translates to CASSPRGGISYEQYF.

The genes are TRBV4-1 and TRBJ2-4; no definite D call. This CDR3 spans 15 amino acids. Germline CDR1 is MGHRA and CDR2 is YSYEKL. Deletions cut 5 bases from V and 7 bases from J, with 18 bases between. The CDR3 region has the DNA TGCGCCAGCAGCACTGGAAGTGGGTTGAGGAACATTCAGTACTTC. It yields the protein CASSTGSGLRNIQYF.

This chain connects TRBV27 to TRBJ1-3, with 8 bases fitting TRBD1. Germline lookup yields CDR1 MNHEY and CDR2 SMNVEV (reference sequence). The J segment lost 0 bases and the V segment lost 5 bases, leaving 9 bases of the junction unmatched. The CDR3 runs 17 residues. As DNA, the CDR3 is TGTGCCAGCAGTCCCCGGACAGGGCTTATCTCTGGAAACACCATATATTTT. Its protein is CASSPRTGLISGNTIYF.

The CDR3 loop reads CASSLGAPGGANVLTF. CDR3 DNA sequence: TGTGCCAGCAGCTTGGGGGCCCCTGGAGGGGCCAACGTCCTGACTTTC. This chain uses TRBV5-5 with TRBJ2-6; D gene unclear. V was cut by 0 bases and J by 4 bases, with 11 bases left in between. The CDR3 has 16 residues. Germline CDR1 SGHKS, CDR2 YYEKEE (reference sequence).